Listed below are T cell receptor beta chains from one sample, sequenced in a study of blood T cell repertoires in COVID-19. Measured with immunoSEQ multiplex PCR; TCRdb has only the in-frame clones, and not every one. The sample gives 200,000 to 300,000 clones, roughly 80% of which show up once; 5% to 8% is in the top ten. The sequenced material came from peripheral blood. The receptors stem from a woman aged 55 to 70 with active or convalescent COVID-19. Each CDR3 is given with its conserved first and last residue. Fields, in order: CDR3 length, clone size, V gene, D gene, J gene, CDR3 DNA, CDR3 protein. The D gene is left open where the match is weak. Clone size appears in some rows only: once, few, many, or a class for an expanded clone.

>15|few|TRBV11-3|NA|TRBJ1-1
TGTGCCAGCAGCTTAATAGGTTACAGAGTCACTGAAGCTTTCTTT
CASSLIGYRVTEAFF
>15|NA|TRBV29-1|TRBD2|TRBJ2-3
TGCAGCGTTTTACTAGCGGGAGGTCGCACAGATACGCAGTATTTT
CSVLLAGGRTDTQYF
>13|NA|TRBV30|NA|TRBJ2-3
TGTGCCTGGAGTCCGGGACACACAGATACGCAGTATTTT
CAWSPGHTDTQYF
>18|NA|TRBV4-2|TRBD2|TRBJ2-5
TGTGCCAGCAGCCAACGGGGACTAGCGGGAGGACACCAAGAGACCCAGTACTTC
CASSQRGLAGGHQETQYF
>13|NA|TRBV19|TRBD1|TRBJ1-2
TGTGCCAGTAATCCGACAGGGGACTATGGCTACACCTTC
CASNPTGDYGYTF
>16|NA|TRBV6-1|TRBD2|TRBJ2-3
TGTGCCAGCAGTGGGTCCGGGACTAGACCTACAGATACGCAGTATTTT
CASSGSGTRPTDTQYF
>15|few|TRBV2|TRBD1|TRBJ2-3
TGTGCCAGCAGTCGGGCAGGGGGCTGGACAGATACGCAGTATTTT
CASSRAGGWTDTQYF
>13|NA|TRBV6-5|NA|TRBJ2-5
TGTGCCAGCAGTACTAGACTACAAGAGACCCAGTACTTC
CASSTRLQETQYF
>16|NA|TRBV7-2|NA|TRBJ2-1
TGTGCCAGCAGCTTAGTTTCGAGGGGGGGGTACAATGAGCAGTTCTTC
CASSLVSRGGYNEQFF
>14|NA|TRBV28|NA|TRBJ1-3
TGTGCCAGCACCCCGGGTGGGTCTGGAAACACCATATATTTT
CASTPGGSGNTIYF
>14|NA|TRBV5-1|TRBD1|TRBJ1-1
TGCGCCAGCAGCTTGGAGACAGGGGGCACTGAAGCTTTCTTT
CASSLETGGTEAFF
>14|NA|TRBV6-5|TRBD1|TRBJ1-2
TGTGCCAGCAGAGAGACAGGGCTGGACTATGGCTACACCTTC
CASRETGLDYGYTF
>15|NA|TRBV7-9|NA|TRBJ2-2
TGTGCCAGCATCCTAGGAACGGCGAACACCGGGGAGCTGTTTTTT
CASILGTANTGELFF
>15|NA|TRBV4-2|TRBD2|TRBJ2-1
TGTGCCAGCAGCCAGGTAGCGGGAGGGCCGAATGAGCAGTTCTTC
CASSQVAGGPNEQFF
>15|NA|TRBV3-1/TRBV3-2|TRBD2|TRBJ2-7
TGTGCCAGCAGCAAAGGCAGTAGCGGGGTCTACGAGCAGTACTTC
CASSKGSSGVYEQYF
>16|NA|TRBV13|NA|TRBJ2-2
TGTGCCAGCAGCTTAGGCGGGAGAGCGAACACCGGGGAGCTGTTTTTT
CASSLGGRANTGELFF
>17|once|TRBV27|TRBD2|TRBJ2-7
TGTGCCAGCAGTGGGGGACTAGCGGGAGCTAAGGGCTACGAGCAGTACTTC
CASSGGLAGAKGYEQYF
>14|NA|TRBV7-8|TRBD1|TRBJ1-5
TGTGCCAGCAGCCGGGACAGTGAATACCAGCCCCAGCATTTT
CASSRDSEYQPQHF
>15|NA|TRBV5-4|TRBD1|TRBJ2-3
TGTGCCAGCAGCTTACGGACAGGGGACACAGATACGCAGTATTTT
CASSLRTGDTDTQYF
>14|NA|TRBV27|NA|TRBJ2-5
TGTGCCAGCAGTCCCGGCGGGTTCCAAGAGACCCAGTACTTC
CASSPGGFQETQYF
>15|NA|TRBV11-2|TRBD2|TRBJ2-1
TGTGCCAGCAGCCCGGGGACTAGCGGTTACAATGAGCAGTTCTTC
CASSPGTSGYNEQFF
>15|NA|TRBV9|NA|TRBJ1-6
TGTGCCAGCAGCCCAAGGACAGCCTATAATTCACCCCTCCACTTT
CASSPRTAYNSPLHF
>14|NA|TRBV27|NA|TRBJ2-1
TGTGCCAGCAGTTCTAGGGGTACCTACAATGAGCAGTTCTTC
CASSSRGTYNEQFF
>13|NA|TRBV5-4|NA|TRBJ1-6
TGTGCCAGCAGGCTGGAGTATAATTCACCCCTCCACTTT
CASRLEYNSPLHF
>14|NA|TRBV7-9|TRBD2|TRBJ2-1
TGTGCCAGCAGCTTAATTAGCGGGTTTGCTGAGCAGTTCTTC
CASSLISGFAEQFF
>15|NA|TRBV7-9|NA|TRBJ2-5
TGTGCCAGCAGCTTTACGGGACACTACGAAGAGACCCAGTACTTC
CASSFTGHYEETQYF
>17|NA|TRBV5-6|NA|TRBJ2-1
TGTGCCAGCAGCTTGGTCGACGGGACTGGGTACAACAATGAGCAGTTCTTC
CASSLVDGTGYNNEQFF
>15|NA|TRBV5-1|TRBD1|TRBJ1-4
TGCGCCAGCAGCTTGACAGGGGGCGAGGGTGAAAAACTGTTTTTT
CASSLTGGEGEKLFF
>11|NA|TRBV6-5|TRBD1|TRBJ1-2
TGTGCCAGCACTGGACAGGGCGGCTACACCTTC
CASTGQGGYTF
>13|many|TRBV11-2|TRBD2|TRBJ2-7
TGTGCCAGCAGCTTAGTGGGGGGGTTCGGGCAGTACTTC
CASSLVGGFGQYF
>16|NA|TRBV9|NA|TRBJ2-5
TGTGCCAGCAGCGTAGCCAGTGCGGGAATCCAAGAGACCCAGTACTTC
CASSVASAGIQETQYF
>14|NA|TRBV5-6|NA|TRBJ1-2
TGTGCCAGCAGCTTGGTCAGGGCGGGGCATGGCTACACCTTC
CASSLVRAGHGYTF
>15|NA|TRBV11-1|TRBD1|TRBJ2-2
TGTGCCAGCAGCCGGGACAGGGATGCGGCCGGGGAGCTGTTTTTT
CASSRDRDAAGELFF